This T cell receptor beta chain originates from a study of blood T cell repertoires in COVID-19. In the authors' methods: Reference gene primer amplification in the assay estimated nucleated cell counts. Only in-frame clones appear in the TCRdb table, and some are missing; sequencing was by immunoSEQ multiplex PCR. Clonal size and the V and J genes are those of that table, whereas D and trimming came from the DNA. This sample yields under 200,000 clones, of which 75% to 85% are seen a single time; under 8% belongs to the top ten. This CDR3 has 16 residues. The ends were cut back, 0 bases at V and 1 base at J, with 13 bases in the middle. Germline values: CDR1 SGHDT, CDR2 YYEEEE.

The chain employs TRBV5-6 and TRBJ1-2; perhaps TRBD1 as D (6 bases). The sequence was collected from a man in his sixties with acute or convalescent COVID-19. Sequencing was performed on peripheral blood. Here the CDR3 DNA reads TGTGCCAGCAGCTTGGAGGACAGCTCCCTTAACTATGGCTACACCTTC. Protein product: CASSLEDSSLNYGYTF.